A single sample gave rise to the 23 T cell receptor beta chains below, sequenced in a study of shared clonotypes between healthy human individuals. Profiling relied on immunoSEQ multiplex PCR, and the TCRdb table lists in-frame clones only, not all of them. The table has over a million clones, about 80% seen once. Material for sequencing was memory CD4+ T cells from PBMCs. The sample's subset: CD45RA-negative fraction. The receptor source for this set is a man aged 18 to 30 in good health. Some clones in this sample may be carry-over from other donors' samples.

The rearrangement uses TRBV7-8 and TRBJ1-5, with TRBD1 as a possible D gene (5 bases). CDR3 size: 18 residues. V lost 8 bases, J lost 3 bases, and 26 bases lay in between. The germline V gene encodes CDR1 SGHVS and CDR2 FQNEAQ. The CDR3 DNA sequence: TGTGCCAGCTCCCTACGGGGACTCCGAGCGCAGATCAATCAGCCCCAGCATTTT. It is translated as CASSLRGLRAQINQPQHF.

The CDR3 region has the DNA TGTGCCAGTAAGAAGCCGGGACAGGGGATGAACACTGAAGCTTTCTTT. Protein: CASKKPGQGMNTEAFF. The chain joins TRBV19 to TRBJ1-1; 10 bases align to TRBD1. From germline, CDR1 is LNHDA and CDR2 SQIVND (reference sequence). The trim removed 7 bases at V and 0 bases at J, leaving 8 bases unmatched. The CDR3 is 16 residues long.

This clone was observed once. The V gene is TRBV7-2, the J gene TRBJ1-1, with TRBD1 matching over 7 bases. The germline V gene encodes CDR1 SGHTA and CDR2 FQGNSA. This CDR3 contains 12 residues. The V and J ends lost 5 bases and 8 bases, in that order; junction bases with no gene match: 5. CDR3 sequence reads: CASSQIQGEAFF. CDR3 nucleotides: TGTGCCAGCAGCCAGATACAGGGGGAAGCTTTCTTT. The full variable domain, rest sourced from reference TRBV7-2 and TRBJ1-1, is GAGVSQSPSNKVTEKGKDVELRCDPISGHTALYWYRQSLGQGLEFLIYFQGNSAPDKSGLPSDRFSAERTGGSVSTLTIQRTQQEDSAVYLCASSQIQGEAFFGQGTRLTVV.

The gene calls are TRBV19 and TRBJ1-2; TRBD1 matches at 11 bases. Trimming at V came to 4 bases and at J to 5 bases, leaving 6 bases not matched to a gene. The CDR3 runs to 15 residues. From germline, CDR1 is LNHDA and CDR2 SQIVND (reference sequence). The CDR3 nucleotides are TGTGCCAGTAGTACCCTGGGACAGGGGGATTATGGCTACACCTTC. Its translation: CASSTLGQGDYGYTF.

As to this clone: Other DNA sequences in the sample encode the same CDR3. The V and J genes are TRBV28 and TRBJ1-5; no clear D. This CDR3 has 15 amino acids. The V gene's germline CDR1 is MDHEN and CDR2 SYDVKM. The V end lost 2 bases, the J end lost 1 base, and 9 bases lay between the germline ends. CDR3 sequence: CASSLGGRSNQPQHF. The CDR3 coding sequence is TGTGCCAGCAGTTTAGGTGGCAGAAGCAATCAGCCCCAGCATTTT. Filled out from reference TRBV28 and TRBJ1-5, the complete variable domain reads DVKVTQSSRYLVKRTGEKVFLECVQDMDHENMFWYRQDPGLGLRLIYFSYDVKMKEKGDIPEGYSVSREKKERFSLILESASTNQTSMYLCASSLGGRSNQPQHFGDGTRLSIL.

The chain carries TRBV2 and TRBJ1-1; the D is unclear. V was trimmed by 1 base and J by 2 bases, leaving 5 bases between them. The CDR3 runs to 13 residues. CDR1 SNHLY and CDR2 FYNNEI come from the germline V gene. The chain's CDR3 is CASSEEYNTEAFF. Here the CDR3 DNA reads TGTGCCAGCAGTGAAGAATATAACACTGAAGCTTTCTTT.

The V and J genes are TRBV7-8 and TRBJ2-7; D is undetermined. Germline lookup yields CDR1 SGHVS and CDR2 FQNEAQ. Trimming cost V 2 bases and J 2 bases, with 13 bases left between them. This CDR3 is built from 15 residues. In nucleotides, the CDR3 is TGTGCCAGCAGCTTACGTACAGCTACTACCTACGAGCAGTACTTC. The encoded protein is CASSLRTATTYEQYF. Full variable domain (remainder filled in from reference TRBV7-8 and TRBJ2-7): GAGVSQSPRYKVAKRGQDVALRCDPISGHVSLFWYQQALGQGPEFLTYFQNEAQLDKSGLPSDRFFAERPEGSVSTLKIQRTQQEDSAVYLCASSLRTATTYEQYFGPGTRLTVT.

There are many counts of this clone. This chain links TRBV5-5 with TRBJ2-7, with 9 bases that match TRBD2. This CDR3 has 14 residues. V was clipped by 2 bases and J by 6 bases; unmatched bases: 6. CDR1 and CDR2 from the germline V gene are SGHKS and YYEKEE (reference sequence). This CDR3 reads CASSFSGSDSEQYF. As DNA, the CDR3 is TGTGCCAGCAGCTTTAGCGGGAGTGATTCCGAGCAGTACTTC.

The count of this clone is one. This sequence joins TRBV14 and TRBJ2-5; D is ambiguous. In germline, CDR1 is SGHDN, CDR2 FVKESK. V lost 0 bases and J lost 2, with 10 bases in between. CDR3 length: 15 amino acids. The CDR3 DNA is TGTGCCAGCAGCCAAGATTCCTGGCGACAAGAGACCCAGTACTTC. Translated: CASSQDSWRQETQYF.

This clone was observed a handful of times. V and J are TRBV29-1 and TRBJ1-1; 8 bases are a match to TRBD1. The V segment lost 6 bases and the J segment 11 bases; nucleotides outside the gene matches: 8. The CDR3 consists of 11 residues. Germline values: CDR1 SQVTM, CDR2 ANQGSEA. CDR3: CSVTTGVTAFF. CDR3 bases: TGCAGCGTCACGACAGGGGTTACGGCTTTCTTT. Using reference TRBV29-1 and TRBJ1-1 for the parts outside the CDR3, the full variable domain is SAVISQKPSRDICQRGTSLTIQCQVDSQVTMMFWYRQQPGQSLTLIATANQGSEATYESGFVIDKFPISRPNLTFSTLTVSNMSPEDSSIYLCSVTTGVTAFFGQGTRLTVV.

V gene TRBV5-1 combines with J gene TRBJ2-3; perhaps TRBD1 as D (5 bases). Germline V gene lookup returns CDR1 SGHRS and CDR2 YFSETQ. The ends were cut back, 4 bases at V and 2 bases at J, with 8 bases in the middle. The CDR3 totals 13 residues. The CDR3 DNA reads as TGCGCCAGCAGCACGGACAACACAGATACGCAGTATTTT. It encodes CASSTDNTDTQYF.

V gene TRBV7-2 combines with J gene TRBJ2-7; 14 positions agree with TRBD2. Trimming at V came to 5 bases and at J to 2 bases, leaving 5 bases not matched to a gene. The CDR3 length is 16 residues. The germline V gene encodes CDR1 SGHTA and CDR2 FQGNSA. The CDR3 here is CASSPMGLAGAYEQYF. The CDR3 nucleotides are TGTGCCAGCAGCCCGATGGGACTAGCGGGAGCCTACGAGCAGTACTTC.

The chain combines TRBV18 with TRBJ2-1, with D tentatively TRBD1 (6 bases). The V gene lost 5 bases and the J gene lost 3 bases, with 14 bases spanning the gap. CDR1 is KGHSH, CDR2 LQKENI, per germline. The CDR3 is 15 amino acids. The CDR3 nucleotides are TGTGCCAGCTCAGGGAGTAGGGGGAGCTACAATGAGCAGTTCTTC. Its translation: CASSGSRGSYNEQFF.

The CDR3 sequence: CASSAGRATAQETQYF. CDR3 DNA: TGTGCCAGCAGTGCCGGACGAGCGACGGCCCAAGAGACCCAGTACTTC. The chain links TRBV6-1 to TRBJ2-5; no reliable D call. V lost 4 bases and J lost 1, with 16 bases in between. The CDR3 extends over 16 amino acids. In germline, CDR1 is MNHNS, CDR2 SASEGT.

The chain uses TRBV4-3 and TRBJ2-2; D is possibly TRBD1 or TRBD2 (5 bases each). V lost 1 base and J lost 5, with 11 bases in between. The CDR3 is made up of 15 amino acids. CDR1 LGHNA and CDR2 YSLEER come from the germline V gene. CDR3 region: CASSQGGAGTGELFF. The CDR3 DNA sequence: TGCGCCAGCAGCCAAGGAGGGGCTGGGACCGGGGAGCTGTTTTTT.

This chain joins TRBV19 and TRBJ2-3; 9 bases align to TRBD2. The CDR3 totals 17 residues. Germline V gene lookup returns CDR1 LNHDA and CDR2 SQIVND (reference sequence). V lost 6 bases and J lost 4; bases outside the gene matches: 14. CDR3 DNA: TGTGCCAGTAGAGCCGTAGCGGGAGTTGTAGGCCCAGATACGCAGTATTTT. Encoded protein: CASRAVAGVVGPDTQYF. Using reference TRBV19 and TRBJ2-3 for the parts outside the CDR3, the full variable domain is DGGITQSPKYLFRKEGQNVTLSCEQNLNHDAMYWYRQDPGQGLRLIYYSQIVNDFQKGDIAEGYSVSREKKESFPLTVTSAQKNPTAFYLCASRAVAGVVGPDTQYFGPGTRLTVL.

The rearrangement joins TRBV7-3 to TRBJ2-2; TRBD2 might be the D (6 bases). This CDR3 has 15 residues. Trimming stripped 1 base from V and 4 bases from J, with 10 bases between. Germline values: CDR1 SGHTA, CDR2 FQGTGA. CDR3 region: CASSLRRDGTGELFF. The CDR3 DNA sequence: TGTGCCAGCAGCTTAAGGCGGGACGGCACCGGGGAGCTGTTTTTT. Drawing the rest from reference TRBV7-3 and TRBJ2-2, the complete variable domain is GAGVSQTPSNKVTEKGKYVELRCDPISGHTALYWYRQSLGQGPEFLIYFQGTGAADDSGLPNDRFFAVRPEGSVSTLKIQRTERGDSAVYLCASSLRRDGTGELFFGEGSRLTVL.

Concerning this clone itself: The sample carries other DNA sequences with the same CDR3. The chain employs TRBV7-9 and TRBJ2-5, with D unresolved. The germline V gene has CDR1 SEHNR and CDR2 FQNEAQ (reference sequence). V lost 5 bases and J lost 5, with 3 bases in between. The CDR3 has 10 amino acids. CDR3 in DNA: TGTGCCAGCAGCAGGGAGACCCAGTACTTC. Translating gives CASSRETQYF.

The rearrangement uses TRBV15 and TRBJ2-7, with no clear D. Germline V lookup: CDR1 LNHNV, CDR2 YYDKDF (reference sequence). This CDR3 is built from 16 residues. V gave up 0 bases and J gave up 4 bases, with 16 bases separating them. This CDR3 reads CATSRDLRAGKYEQYF. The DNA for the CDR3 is TGTGCCACCAGCAGAGATCTTCGCGCAGGCAAGTACGAGCAGTACTTC.

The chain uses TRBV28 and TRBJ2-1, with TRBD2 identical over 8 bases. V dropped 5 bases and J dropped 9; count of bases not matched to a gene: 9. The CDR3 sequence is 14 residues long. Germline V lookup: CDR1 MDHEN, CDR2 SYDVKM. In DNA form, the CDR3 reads TGTGCCAGCAGTGGGGGACTAGTCTTCGGTGAGCAGTTCTTC. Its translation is CASSGGLVFGEQFF.

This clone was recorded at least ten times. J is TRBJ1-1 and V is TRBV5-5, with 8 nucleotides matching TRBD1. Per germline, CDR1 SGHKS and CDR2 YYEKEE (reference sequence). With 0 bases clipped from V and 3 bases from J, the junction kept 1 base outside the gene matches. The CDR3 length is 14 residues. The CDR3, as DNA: TGTGCCAGCAGCTTGGGGGACAGGTACACTGAAGCTTTCTTT. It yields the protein CASSLGDRYTEAFF.

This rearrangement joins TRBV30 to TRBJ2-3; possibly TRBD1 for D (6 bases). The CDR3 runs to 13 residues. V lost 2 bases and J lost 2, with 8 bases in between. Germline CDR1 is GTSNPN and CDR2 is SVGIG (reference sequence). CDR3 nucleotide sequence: TGTGCCTGGAGTCGGGGACACACAGATACGCAGTATTTT. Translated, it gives CAWSRGHTDTQYF. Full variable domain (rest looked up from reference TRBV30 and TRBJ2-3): SQTIHQWPATLVQPVGSPLSLECTVEGTSNPNLYWYRQAAGRGLQLLFYSVGIGQISSEVPQNLSASRPQDRQFILSSKKLLLSDSGFYLCAWSRGHTDTQYFGPGTRLTVL.

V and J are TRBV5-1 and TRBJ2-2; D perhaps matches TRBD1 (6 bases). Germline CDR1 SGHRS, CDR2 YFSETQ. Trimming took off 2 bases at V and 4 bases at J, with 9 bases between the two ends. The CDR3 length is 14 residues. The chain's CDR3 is CASSFQGRTGELFF. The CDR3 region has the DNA TGCGCCAGCAGCTTCCAGGGGCGCACCGGGGAGCTGTTTTTT.